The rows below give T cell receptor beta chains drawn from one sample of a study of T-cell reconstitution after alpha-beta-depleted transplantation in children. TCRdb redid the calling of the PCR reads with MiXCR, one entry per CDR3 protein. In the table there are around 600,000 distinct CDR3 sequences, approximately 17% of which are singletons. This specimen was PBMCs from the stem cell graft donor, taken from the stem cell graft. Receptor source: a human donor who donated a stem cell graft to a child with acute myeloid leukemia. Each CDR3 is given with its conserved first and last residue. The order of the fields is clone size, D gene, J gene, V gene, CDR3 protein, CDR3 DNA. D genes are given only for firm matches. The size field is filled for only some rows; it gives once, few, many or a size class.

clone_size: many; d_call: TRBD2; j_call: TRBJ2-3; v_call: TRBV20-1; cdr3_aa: CSASGLAGEADTQYF; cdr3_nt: TGCAGTGCTTCGGGACTAGCGGGGGAGGCAGATACGCAGTATTTT
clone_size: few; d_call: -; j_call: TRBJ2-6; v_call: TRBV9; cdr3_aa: CASSVGRSGAGANVLTF; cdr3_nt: TGTGCCAGCAGCGTAGGTCGGTCAGGGGCTGGGGCCAACGTCCTGACTTTC
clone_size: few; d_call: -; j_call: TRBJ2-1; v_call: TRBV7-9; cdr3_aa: CASSSQEVSYNEQFF; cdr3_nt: TGTGCCAGCAGTTCCCAGGAGGTTTCCTACAATGAGCAGTTCTTC
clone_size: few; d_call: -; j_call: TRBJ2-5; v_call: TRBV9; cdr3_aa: CASSGGPIQETQYF; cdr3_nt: TGTGCCAGCAGCGGTGGGCCGATACAAGAGACCCAGTACTTC
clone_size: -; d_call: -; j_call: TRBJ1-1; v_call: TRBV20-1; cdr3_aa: CSARDLLLNTEAFF; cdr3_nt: TGCAGTGCTAGAGATCTGCTCCTGAACACTGAAGCTTTCTTT
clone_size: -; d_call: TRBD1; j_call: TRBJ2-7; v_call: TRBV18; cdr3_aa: CASSAPGQGTYEQYF; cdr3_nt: TGTGCCAGCTCAGCCCCCGGACAGGGGACCTACGAGCAGTACTTC
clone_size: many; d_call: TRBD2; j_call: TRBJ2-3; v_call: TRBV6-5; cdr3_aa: CASSYEIAGYTDTQYF; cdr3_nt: TGTGCCAGCAGTTACGAGATAGCGGGCTACACAGATACGCAGTATTTT
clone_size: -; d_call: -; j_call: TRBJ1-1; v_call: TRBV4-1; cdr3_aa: CASSQGEETEAFF; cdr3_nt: TGCGCCAGCAGCCAAGGGGAGGAAACTGAAGCTTTCTTT
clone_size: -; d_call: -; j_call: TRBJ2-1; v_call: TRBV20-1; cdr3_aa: CSARDSNTDNEQFF; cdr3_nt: TGCAGTGCTAGAGATTCCAACACAGACAATGAGCAGTTCTTC
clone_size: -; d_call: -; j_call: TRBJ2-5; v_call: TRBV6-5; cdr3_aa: CASSYGPELPQETQYF; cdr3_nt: TGTGCCAGCAGTTACGGTCCAGAGCTACCCCAAGAGACCCAGTACTTC
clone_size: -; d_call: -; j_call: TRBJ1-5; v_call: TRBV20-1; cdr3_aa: CSADPLGFSNQPQHF; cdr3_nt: TGCAGTGCTGACCCCCTCGGGTTTAGCAATCAGCCCCAGCATTTT
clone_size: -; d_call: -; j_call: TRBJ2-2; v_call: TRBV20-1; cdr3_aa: CSARSTTNTGELFF; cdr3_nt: TGCAGTGCTAGATCGACCACGAACACCGGGGAGCTGTTTTTT
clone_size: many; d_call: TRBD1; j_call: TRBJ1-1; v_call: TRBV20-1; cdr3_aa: CSPIPGTGTNTEAFF; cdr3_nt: TGCAGTCCAATACCTGGGACAGGGACGAACACTGAAGCTTTCTTT
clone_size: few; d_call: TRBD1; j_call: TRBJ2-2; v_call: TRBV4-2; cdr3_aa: CASSPGTGANTGELFF; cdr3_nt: TGTGCCAGCAGCCCCGGGACAGGGGCCAACACCGGGGAGCTGTTTTTT
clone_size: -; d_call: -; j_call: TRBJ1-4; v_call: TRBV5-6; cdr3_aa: CASSTYSATNEKLFF; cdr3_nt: TGTGCCAGCAGCACATATTCCGCAACTAATGAAAAACTGTTTTTT
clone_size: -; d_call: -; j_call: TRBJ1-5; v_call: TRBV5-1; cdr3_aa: CASSLAGGEEQPQHF; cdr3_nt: TGCGCCAGCAGCTTGGCTGGGGGTGAGGAGCAGCCCCAGCATTTT
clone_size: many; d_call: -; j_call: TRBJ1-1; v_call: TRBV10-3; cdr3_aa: CASWGGMNTEAFF; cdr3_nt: TGTGCGTCCTGGGGCGGAATGAACACTGAAGCTTTCTTT
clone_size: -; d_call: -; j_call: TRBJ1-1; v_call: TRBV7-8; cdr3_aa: CASSQRLRQARRVNTEAFF; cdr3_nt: TGTGCCAGCAGCCAAAGACTCCGACAGGCAAGAAGGGTAAACACTGAAGCTTTCTTT
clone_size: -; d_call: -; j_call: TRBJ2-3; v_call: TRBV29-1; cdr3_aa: CSVQQLLTDTQYF; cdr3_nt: TGCAGCGTCCAACAGCTCCTCACAGATACGCAGTATTTT
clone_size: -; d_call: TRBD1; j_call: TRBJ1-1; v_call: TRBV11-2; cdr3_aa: CASSGGAQGEAFF; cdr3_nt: TGTGCCAGCAGCGGTGGGGCACAGGGGGAAGCTTTCTTT
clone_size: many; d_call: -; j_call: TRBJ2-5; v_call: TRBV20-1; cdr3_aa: CSARVSGEETQYF; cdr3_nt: TGCAGTGCTAGAGTATCGGGAGAAGAGACCCAGTACTTC
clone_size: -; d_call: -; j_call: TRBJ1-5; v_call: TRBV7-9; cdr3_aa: CASSWGNQPQHF; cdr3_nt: TGTGCCAGCAGCTGGGGGAATCAGCCCCAGCATTTT
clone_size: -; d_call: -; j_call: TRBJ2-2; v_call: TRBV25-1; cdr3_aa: CASSETGTVVGELFF; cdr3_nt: TGTGCCAGCAGTGAAACAGGGACGGTAGTCGGGGAGCTGTTTTTT
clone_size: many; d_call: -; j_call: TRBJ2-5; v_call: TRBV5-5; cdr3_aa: CASSLGPDRETQYF; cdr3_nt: TGTGCCAGCAGCTTGGGACCAGACCGGGAGACCCAGTACTTC
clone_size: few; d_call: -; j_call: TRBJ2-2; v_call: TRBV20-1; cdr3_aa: CSARDKGTRSTGELFF; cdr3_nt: TGCAGTGCTAGAGATAAAGGGACCCGTAGCACCGGGGAGCTGTTTTTT
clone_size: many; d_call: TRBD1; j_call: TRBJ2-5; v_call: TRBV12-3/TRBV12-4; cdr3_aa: CASSLRGQETQYF; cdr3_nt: TGTGCCAGCAGCCTCAGGGGGCAAGAGACCCAGTACTTC
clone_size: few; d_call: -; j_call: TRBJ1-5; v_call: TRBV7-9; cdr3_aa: CASSLDRNNQPQHF; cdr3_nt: TGTGCCAGCAGCTTAGACCGAAACAATCAGCCCCAGCATTTT
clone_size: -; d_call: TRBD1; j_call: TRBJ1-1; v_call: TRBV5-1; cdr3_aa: CASSWGTGRDTEAFF; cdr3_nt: TGCGCCAGCAGCTGGGGGACAGGGAGGGACACTGAAGCTTTCTTT
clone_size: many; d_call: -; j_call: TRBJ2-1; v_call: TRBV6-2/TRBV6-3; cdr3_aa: CASRGLSSYNEQFF; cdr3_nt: TGTGCCAGCAGGGGATTAAGCTCCTACAATGAGCAGTTCTTC
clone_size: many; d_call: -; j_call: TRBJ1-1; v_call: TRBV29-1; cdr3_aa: CSVGAVRGMNTEAFF; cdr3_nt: TGCAGCGTGGGGGCGGTCAGGGGCATGAACACTGAAGCTTTCTTT
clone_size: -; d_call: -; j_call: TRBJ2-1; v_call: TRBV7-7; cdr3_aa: CASSSFLDGGKGNEQFF; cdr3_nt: TGTGCCAGCAGCTCCTTTCTTGACGGGGGAAAAGGCAATGAGCAGTTCTTC
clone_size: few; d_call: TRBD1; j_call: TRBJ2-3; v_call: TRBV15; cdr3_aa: CATLGQGGTDTQYF; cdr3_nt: TGTGCCACCCTCGGACAGGGCGGCACAGATACGCAGTATTTT
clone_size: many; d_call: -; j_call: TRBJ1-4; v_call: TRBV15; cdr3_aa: CATSRTSWEGMFF; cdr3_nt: TGTGCCACCAGCAGAACGTCTTGGGAGGGAATGTTTTTT
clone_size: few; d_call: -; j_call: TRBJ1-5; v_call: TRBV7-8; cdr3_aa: CASSLATGHLNQPQHF; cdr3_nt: TGTGCCAGCAGCTTAGCTACAGGTCACCTAAATCAGCCCCAGCATTTT
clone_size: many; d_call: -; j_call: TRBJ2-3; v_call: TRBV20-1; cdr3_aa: CSASLLLYTDTQYF; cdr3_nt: TGCAGTGCTAGCCTCCTTCTATACACAGATACGCAGTATTTT
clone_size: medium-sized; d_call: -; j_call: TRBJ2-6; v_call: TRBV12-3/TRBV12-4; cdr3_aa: CASSFEGLGANVLTF; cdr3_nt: TGTGCCAGCAGTTTCGAGGGGCTAGGGGCCAACGTCCTGACTTTC
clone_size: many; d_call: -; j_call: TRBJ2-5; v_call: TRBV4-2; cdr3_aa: CASSQDEISSRGETQYF; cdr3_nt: TGTGCCAGCAGCCAAGATGAAATCTCCTCCCGGGGTGAGACCCAGTACTTC
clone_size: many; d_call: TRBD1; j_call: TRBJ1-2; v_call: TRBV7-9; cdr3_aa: CASSGDSPKRGNYGYTF; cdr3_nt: TGTGCCAGCAGCGGGGACAGCCCAAAAAGGGGGAACTATGGCTACACCTTC
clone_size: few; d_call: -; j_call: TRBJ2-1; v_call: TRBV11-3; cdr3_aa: CASSPSTGFNEQFF; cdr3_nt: TGTGCCAGCAGCCCATCAACAGGTTTCAATGAGCAGTTCTTC
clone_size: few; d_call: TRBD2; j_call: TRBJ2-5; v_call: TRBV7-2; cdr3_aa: CASSLGDSSGGTETQYF; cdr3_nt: TGTGCCAGCAGCTTAGGGGACTCTAGCGGGGGAACGGAGACCCAGTACTTC
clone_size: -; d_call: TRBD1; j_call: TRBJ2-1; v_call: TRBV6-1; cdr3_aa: CASRIGTGSYNEQFF; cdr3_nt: TGTGCCAGCAGAATCGGGACAGGCTCCTACAATGAGCAGTTCTTC
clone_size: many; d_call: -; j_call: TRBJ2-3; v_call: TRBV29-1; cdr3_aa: CSVQGRLVDTQYF; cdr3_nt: TGCAGCGTTCAAGGGAGATTGGTAGATACGCAGTATTTT
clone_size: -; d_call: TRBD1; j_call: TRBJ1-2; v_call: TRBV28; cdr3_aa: CASSLVTGYGYTF; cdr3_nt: TGTGCCAGCAGTTTAGTGACAGGGTATGGCTACACCTTC
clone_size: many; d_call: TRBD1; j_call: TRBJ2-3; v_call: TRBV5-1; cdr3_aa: CASRLTGGEDTQYF; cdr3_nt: TGCGCCAGCAGGCTAACAGGGGGCGAGGATACGCAGTATTTT
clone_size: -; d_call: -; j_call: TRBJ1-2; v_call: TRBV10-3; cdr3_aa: CAISFGLLNYGYTF; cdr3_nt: TGTGCCATCAGCTTCGGACTGCTTAACTATGGCTACACCTTC
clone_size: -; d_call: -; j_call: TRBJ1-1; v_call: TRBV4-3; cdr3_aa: CASSQGWDTEAFF; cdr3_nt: TGCGCCAGCAGCCAGGGTTGGGACACTGAAGCTTTCTTT
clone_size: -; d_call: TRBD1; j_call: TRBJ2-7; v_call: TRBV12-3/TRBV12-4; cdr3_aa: CASSLWGTGLYEQYF; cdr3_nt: TGTGCCAGCAGTTTGTGGGGGACAGGACTCTACGAGCAGTACTTC
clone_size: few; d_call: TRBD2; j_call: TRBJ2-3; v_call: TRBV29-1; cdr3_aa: CSVERLAGALTDTQYF; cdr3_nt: TGCAGCGTTGAGAGACTAGCGGGGGCCCTCACAGATACGCAGTATTTT
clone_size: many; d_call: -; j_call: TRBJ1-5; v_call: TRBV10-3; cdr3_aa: CAIRTEPGQPQHF; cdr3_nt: TGTGCCATCCGTACGGAACCCGGTCAGCCCCAGCATTTT
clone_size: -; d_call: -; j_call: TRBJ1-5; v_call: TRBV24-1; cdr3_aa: CATSGQIDQPQHF; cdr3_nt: TGTGCCACCAGTGGTCAGATAGATCAGCCCCAGCATTTT
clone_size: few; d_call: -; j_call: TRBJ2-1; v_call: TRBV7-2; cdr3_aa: CASSSRGGTYEQFF; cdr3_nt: TGTGCCAGCAGCTCCAGAGGAGGGACTTATGAGCAGTTCTTC
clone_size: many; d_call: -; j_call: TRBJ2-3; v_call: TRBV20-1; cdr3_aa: CSGGGGPIPADTQYF; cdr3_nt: TGCAGTGGAGGCGGGGGCCCGATTCCGGCAGATACGCAGTATTTT
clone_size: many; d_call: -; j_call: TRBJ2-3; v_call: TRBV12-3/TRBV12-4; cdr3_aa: CASSPGPADTDTQYF; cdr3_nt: TGTGCCAGCAGTCCGGGTCCTGCGGACACAGATACGCAGTATTTT
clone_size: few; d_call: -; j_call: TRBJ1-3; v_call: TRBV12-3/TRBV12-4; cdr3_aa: CASKPTPVTGNTIYF; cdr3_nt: TGTGCCAGCAAACCGACCCCCGTCACGGGAAACACCATATATTTT
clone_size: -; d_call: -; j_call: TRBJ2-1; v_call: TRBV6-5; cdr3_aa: CASSYPYQGGGNEQFF; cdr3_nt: TGTGCCAGCAGCTACCCATACCAGGGAGGTGGCAATGAGCAGTTCTTC